A single sample is the source of the 23 T cell receptor beta chains below, sequenced in a study of T cell changes during pregnancy in multiple sclerosis. The data were produced by immunoSEQ multiplex PCR, yet TCRdb's version contains in-frame clones alone and is incomplete. This table has more than 30,000 clones, about 89% appearing once. Here the sequenced sample was CD4+ T cells from peripheral blood mononuclear cells, taken in the third trimester of pregnancy. These receptors were taken from a female donor in good health, enrolled as a control in a pregnancy study.

The chain employs TRBV5-1 and TRBJ2-3, with a possible D match to TRBD1 (6 bases). Germline loops: CDR1 SGHRS, CDR2 YFSETQ. V was shortened by 4 bases and J by 3 bases, with 9 bases between the two germline ends. The CDR3 loop spans 13 amino acids. The CDR3 coding sequence is TGCGCCAGCAGCCTTACAGGGACAGATACGCAGTATTTT. Residues: CASSLTGTDTQYF.

The chain links TRBV5-4 to TRBJ1-6, with D tentatively TRBD1 (6 bases). Germline V gene data show CDR1 as SGHNT and CDR2 as YYREEE (reference sequence). V was clipped by 2 bases and J by 7 bases, with 10 bases between them. The CDR3 is made up of 14 amino acids. DNA for the CDR3: TGTGCCAGCAGCTTACAGGGCCAGAATTCACCCCTCCACTTT. It yields the protein CASSLQGQNSPLHF.

Worth noting for this clone: Other DNA sequences within the sample encode an identical CDR3. The chain employs TRBV19 and TRBJ1-1; D remains unclear. This CDR3 is 14 amino acids long. Germline values: CDR1 LNHDA, CDR2 SQIVND (reference sequence). Trimming removed 1 base from V and 0 bases from J, with 6 bases in between. The DNA of the CDR3 is TGTGCCAGTAGTATAGCGGGGTTGAACACTGAAGCTTTCTTT. Translated: CASSIAGLNTEAFF.

The chain has TRBV18 and TRBJ2-5; D remains unclear. V lost 0 bases and J 5 bases, leaving 10 bases between the germline ends. The CDR3 loop spans 14 amino acids. Germline-derived CDR1 and CDR2 are KGHSH and LQKENI. As DNA, the CDR3 is TGTGCCAGCTCACCACCACCGTCCCAGGAGACCCAGTACTTC. This translates into CASSPPPSQETQYF.

The V and J genes are TRBV15 and TRBJ1-2; 7 bases are shared with TRBD1. V dropped 0 bases and J dropped 4; count of bases not matched to a gene: 11. The length of the CDR3 is 17 residues. Germline V gene lookup returns CDR1 LNHNV and CDR2 YYDKDF (reference sequence). The CDR3 reads CATSRDVTLTGAYGYTF. Written as DNA, the CDR3 is TGTGCCACCAGCAGAGATGTAACCCTTACAGGGGCCTATGGCTACACCTTC.

This chain links TRBV28 with TRBJ2-6, with D possibly matching TRBD2 (6 bases). The CDR3 spans 16 residues. V was pared by 10 bases and J by 0 bases, with 16 bases between. Germline V lookup: CDR1 MDHEN, CDR2 SYDVKM. CDR3 amino acids: CATRVVGGSGANVLTF. The CDR3 DNA reads as TGTGCCACGCGGGTCGTGGGGGGCTCTGGGGCCAACGTCCTGACTTTC.

V usage is TRBV6-5 and J usage is TRBJ2-1, with 9 bases aligning to TRBD1. Trimming cost V 2 bases and J 4 bases; bases outside gene matches: 3. Germline V gives CDR1 MNHEY, CDR2 SVGAGI. The CDR3 sequence is 15 residues long. The chain's CDR3 is CASSYGGTGYNEQFF. The DNA for the CDR3 is TGTGCCAGCAGTTACGGCGGGACAGGGTACAATGAGCAGTTCTTC.

J is TRBJ2-7 and V is TRBV6-5, with 7 bases fitting TRBD1. From germline, CDR1 is MNHEY and CDR2 SVGAGI. CDR3 size: 15 residues. After removal of 0 bases from V and 8 bases from J, the junction contained 10 bases not matched to a gene. CDR3 amino acids: CASSYSTGAQRKQYF. DNA for the CDR3: TGTGCCAGCAGTTACTCCACAGGGGCCCAGCGCAAGCAGTACTTC.

The V and J genes are TRBV5-4 and TRBJ1-1; TRBD1 is a possible D gene (5 bases). This CDR3 region has 14 residues. Trimming pared 8 bases from V and 0 bases from J, leaving 14 bases between. The germline CDR1 and CDR2 sequences are SGHNT and YYREEE (reference sequence). CDR3 DNA sequence: TGTGCCAGTAGACAGACTTACTTGAACACTGAAGCTTTCTTT. It translates to CASRQTYLNTEAFF. Using reference TRBV5-4 and TRBJ1-1 for the parts outside the CDR3, the full variable domain is ETGVTQSPTHLIKTRGQQVTLRCSSQSGHNTVSWYQQALGQGPQFIFQYYREEENGRGNFPPRFSGLQFPNYSSELNVNALELDDSALYLCASRQTYLNTEAFFGQGTRLTVV.

This chain joins TRBV5-8 and TRBJ2-3; D might be TRBD1 (6 bases). This CDR3 is built from 16 residues. The V end was cut by 2 bases, the J end by 4 bases, with 17 bases between. Germline V gene lookup returns CDR1 SGHTS and CDR2 YDEGEE. DNA for the CDR3: TGTGCCAGCAGCTTTAAGGGGGTTGGCGTGGCAGATACGCAGTATTTT. It specifies CASSFKGVGVADTQYF.

The chain employs TRBV4-1 and TRBJ2-1; 14 nucleotides line up with TRBD2. The V and J ends lost 0 bases and 6 bases, in that order; junction bases with no gene match: 4. CDR3 length: 17 residues. Germline CDR1 reads MGHRA; CDR2 reads YSYEKL. CDR3 coding DNA: TGCGCCAGCAGCCAAGAGGTAGGGACTAGCGGGGGCAATGAGCAGTTCTTC. Protein: CASSQEVGTSGGNEQFF.

J is TRBJ2-1 and V is TRBV30; the match to TRBD2 covers 9 bases. Trimming cost V 3 bases and J 7 bases; bases outside gene matches: 1. Germline loops: CDR1 GTSNPN, CDR2 SVGIG (reference sequence). The CDR3 loop spans 12 amino acids. CDR3 in amino acids: CAWRTSGNEQFF. CDR3 in DNA: TGTGCCTGGAGGACTAGCGGAAATGAGCAGTTCTTC.

The chain carries TRBV18 and TRBJ1-3, with a weak D call TRBD1 (6 bases). V was shortened by 6 bases and J by 8 bases, with 17 bases between the two germline ends. The CDR3 has 14 residues. The germline V gene encodes CDR1 KGHSH and CDR2 LQKENI. As DNA, the CDR3 is TGTGCCAGCTCGCCGGGGGGGCCCGGAGACACCATATATTTT. Residues: CASSPGGPGDTIYF.

The chain carries TRBV5-1 and TRBJ1-1; D perhaps matches TRBD1 (5 bases). The CDR3 extends over 14 amino acids. CDR1 and CDR2 (germline): SGHRS, YFSETQ. V lost 2 bases and J 1 base, leaving 9 bases between the germline ends. The CDR3, as DNA: TGCGCCAGCAGCTTAGACAGACCGAACACTGAAGCTTTCTTT. This encodes CASSLDRPNTEAFF.

This chain links TRBV4-1 with TRBJ1-1; D is ambiguous. The CDR3 loop spans 13 amino acids. V was pared by 4 bases and J by 5 bases, with 11 bases between. CDR1 is MGHRA and CDR2 is YSYEKL in the germline V gene. The CDR3 DNA sequence: TGCGCCAGCAGCCTCCGCCTCGGGACTGAAGCTTTCTTT. Its translation: CASSLRLGTEAFF.

The CDR3 reads CASSSAFPGQDTGELFF. In nucleotides, the CDR3 is TGTGCCAGCAGTTCAGCTTTCCCGGGACAAGACACCGGGGAGCTGTTTTTT. The rearrangement links TRBV27 to TRBJ2-2; possibly TRBD1 for D (6 bases). V was cut by 4 bases and J by 3 bases, with 18 bases left in between. Germline V CDR1 and CDR2: MNHEY, SMNVEV (reference sequence). The CDR3 has 17 residues.

The V gene is TRBV6-5, the J gene TRBJ2-6; maybe TRBD1 (5 bases). Germline values: CDR1 MNHEY, CDR2 SVGAGI. The CDR3 runs 15 residues. The ends were cut back, 8 bases at V and 4 bases at J, with 15 bases in the middle. The DNA of the CDR3 is TGTGCCAGCCGAGAGACAGCCCCGGGGGCCAACGTCCTGACTTTC. Its translation is CASRETAPGANVLTF.

This chain connects TRBV5-1 to TRBJ2-5; D is unresolved. The CDR3 runs 13 residues. Germline loops: CDR1 SGHRS, CDR2 YFSETQ. Between the trimmed V and J ends, which lost 6 bases and 3 bases, there was a span of 12 bases. The CDR3 is CASTQTSEETQYF. The DNA of the CDR3 is TGCGCCAGCACCCAGACAAGTGAAGAGACCCAGTACTTC.

The chain combines TRBV7-9 with TRBJ2-3, with D possibly matching TRBD2 (6 bases). CDR1 and CDR2 from the germline V gene are SEHNR and FQNEAQ (reference sequence). This CDR3 has 13 residues. V was clipped by 1 base and J by 7 bases, with 9 bases between them. CDR3 residues: CASSLVGGNTQYF. The CDR3 DNA follows: TGTGCCAGCAGCTTAGTGGGGGGAAATACGCAGTATTTT.

This clone was observed a handful of times. The rearrangement joins TRBV7-9 to TRBJ1-2; TRBD1 might be the D (6 bases). The CDR3 runs 13 residues. The V end was cut by 5 bases, the J end by 8 bases, with 15 bases between. Germline V gene data show CDR1 as SEHNR and CDR2 as FQNEAQ (reference sequence). CDR3 sequence (DNA): TGTGCCAGCAGCCTCAACAGGGCTGGGGGCTACACCTTC. The encoded protein is CASSLNRAGGYTF.

This clone was observed once. The chain combines TRBV5-6 with TRBJ2-7; D not certain. V dropped 3 bases and J dropped 5 bases, with 12 bases sitting between them. The CDR3 contains 13 residues. CDR1 SGHDT and CDR2 YYEEEE come from the germline V gene. CDR3 DNA sequence: TGTGCCAGCAGCTACTCAAGTGGGCACGAGCAGTACTTC. Translation: CASSYSSGHEQYF.

J is TRBJ1-1 and V is TRBV11-2, with 11 bases matching TRBD1. Trimming at V came to 3 bases and at J to 5 bases, leaving 5 bases not matched to a gene. The CDR3 is made up of 15 amino acids. Germline V gene sequence: CDR1 SGHAT, CDR2 FQNNGV. The CDR3 sequence: CASSLDRGLRTEAFF. The CDR3 nucleotides read TGTGCCAGCAGCTTGGACAGGGGGCTGAGGACTGAAGCTTTCTTT.

The CDR3 coding sequence is TGTGCCAGCAGCTTAGACCTCAATCAGCCCCAGCATTTT. It encodes CASSLDLNQPQHF. V gene TRBV11-2 combines with J gene TRBJ1-5; D remains ambiguous. With 0 bases removed from V and 3 bases from J, the gap between germline ends came to 3 bases. Germline values: CDR1 SGHAT, CDR2 FQNNGV. There are 13 residues in the CDR3. Full variable domain (outside the CDR3, taken from reference TRBV11-2 and TRBJ1-5): EAGVAQSPRYKIIEKRQSVAFWCNPISGHATLYWYQQILGQGPKLLIQFQNNGVVDDSQLPKDRFSAERLKGVDSTLKIQPAKLEDSAVYLCASSLDLNQPQHFGDGTRLSIL.